Presented here are 18 T cell receptor beta chains from one specimen sequenced in a study of T cell repertoires in cytomegalovirus infection. Their antigens are not known. TCRdb re-called the reads through MiXCR, storing one row per CDR3 protein. The data hold approximately 990,000 distinct CDR3 sequences, with approximately 32% observed a single time. The input for sequencing was cultured CD8+ T cells from PBMCs, taken from culture after CMV antigen stimulation. The source of these receptors is a human donor in good health (CMV status not recorded). Some clones in this sample may be carry-over from other donors' samples.

This clonotype has a handful of counts. The chain links TRBV4-2 to TRBJ2-1; 14 bases are a match to TRBD2. The CDR3 covers 18 residues. Per the germline V gene, CDR1 is LGHNA and CDR2 is YNFKEQ. V dropped 0 bases and J dropped 3; count of bases not matched to a gene: 4. The CDR3 region has the DNA TGTGCCAGCAGCCAAGAGGGACTAGCGGGGGCCTACTACAATGAGCAGTTCTTC. Its protein is CASSQEGLAGAYYNEQFF.

The chain carries TRBV12-5 and TRBJ1-2; perhaps TRBD1 as D (5 bases). The V gene's germline CDR1 is LGHNT and CDR2 FRNRAP. V lost 6 bases to trimming and J lost 2 bases, with 13 bases between them. The CDR3 contains 14 residues. DNA of the CDR3: TGTGCTAGTGGGGATGGGGCCAGGAACTATGGCTACACCTTC. This translates into CASGDGARNYGYTF.

The chain combines TRBV10-2 with TRBJ2-5, with 8 bases identical to TRBD2. J gave up 3 bases and V 2 bases, and 5 bases lay outside the gene matches. The germline gives CDR1 WSHSY, CDR2 SAAADI. The CDR3 covers 15 residues. In DNA form, the CDR3 reads TGCGCCAGCAGTGAGCCGGCGGGGGGAGAAGAGACCCAGTACTTC. It specifies CASSEPAGGEETQYF.

This clonotype was seen more than once but under ten times. CDR3 in amino acids: CASSERDLGNQPQHF. The CDR3 nucleotides read TGTGCCAGCAGTGAGAGAGACTTGGGGAATCAGCCCCAGCATTTT. This rearrangement joins TRBV6-1 to TRBJ1-5; D is unclear. V was pared by 3 bases and J by 4 bases, with 13 bases between. Germline CDR1 reads MNHNS; CDR2 reads SASEGT. This CDR3 comprises 15 residues.

In this sample, this clonotype turned up many times. V is TRBV7-8 and J is TRBJ2-2; 7 bases are a match to TRBD2. Germline assignment: CDR1 SGHVS and CDR2 FQNEAQ. The CDR3 sequence is 11 residues long. This chain's CDR3 is CALAVAGELFF. The CDR3 nucleotides are TGTGCGCTAGCGGTAGCCGGGGAGCTGTTTTTT.

Only a few counts were recorded for this clonotype. The V call is TRBV11-2, the J call TRBJ2-5; D may be TRBD2 (6 bases). Germline V lookup: CDR1 SGHAT, CDR2 FQNNGV. V was clipped by 5 bases and J by 5 bases, with 15 bases between them. The CDR3 has 14 residues. CDR3 protein: CASSLDPGLETQYF. DNA for the CDR3: TGTGCCAGCAGCCTCGATCCGGGACTGGAGACCCAGTACTTC. Filled out from reference TRBV11-2 and TRBJ2-5, the complete variable domain reads EAGVAQSPRYKIIEKRQSVAFWCNPISGHATLYWYQQILGQGPKLLIQFQNNGVVDDSQLPKDRFSAERLKGVDSTLKIQPAKLEDSAVYLCASSLDPGLETQYFGPGTRLLVL.

The J gene is TRBJ1-4, the V gene TRBV12-3 or TRBV12-4, with a weak D call TRBD1 (5 bases). This CDR3 region has 15 residues. Between the trimmed V and J ends, which lost 1 base and 2 bases, there was a span of 8 bases. CDR3 nucleotide sequence: TGTGCCAGCAGTTTAGTTCGGGGGACTAATGAAAAACTGTTTTTT. Translated: CASSLVRGTNEKLFF.

The gene calls are TRBV7-8 and TRBJ1-2; D remains ambiguous. Germline loops: CDR1 SGHVS, CDR2 FQNEAQ. CDR3 size: 14 residues. V was cut by 5 bases and J by 7 bases, with 17 bases left in between. CDR3 region: CASSPLEGMPGYTF. The CDR3 DNA follows: TGTGCCAGCAGCCCGCTGGAGGGTATGCCTGGCTACACCTTC.

This clonotype was seen many times. V gene TRBV7-8 combines with J gene TRBJ1-5; TRBD1 is a possible D gene (6 bases). Germline values: CDR1 SGHVS, CDR2 FQNEAQ. CDR3 length: 17 residues. V lost 1 base and J 0 bases, leaving 13 bases between the germline ends. CDR3 coding DNA: TGTGCCAGCAGCTTAGAGAGACAGGTGATTAGCAATCAGCCCCAGCATTTT. This translates into CASSLERQVISNQPQHF.

This clonotype was recorded a few times. CDR3 sequence (DNA): TGTGCCAGCAGCTTAGTAGGGCAGGGTTCCTACAATGAGCAGTTCTTC. Translating it yields CASSLVGQGSYNEQFF. The chain employs TRBV11-2 and TRBJ2-1; D might be TRBD1 (5 bases). Germline V lookup: CDR1 SGHAT, CDR2 FQNNGV. The CDR3 spans 16 residues. V was clipped by 1 base and J by 1 base, with 11 bases between them.

V and J are TRBV7-6 and TRBJ2-3; D may correspond to TRBD1 or TRBD2 (5 bases each). The V gene's germline CDR1 is SGHVS and CDR2 FNYEAQ. Trimming stripped 1 base from V and 2 bases from J, with 16 bases between. This CDR3 has 17 amino acids. The CDR3 protein is CASSLGFAGTITDTQYF. Here the CDR3 DNA reads TGTGCCAGCAGCTTAGGCTTTGCAGGGACCATCACAGATACGCAGTATTTT.

The DNA of the CDR3 is TGTGCCAGCAGCTTAGTTGGCCAGCCTGAGCAGTTCTTC. Amino acids: CASSLVGQPEQFF. The rearrangement links TRBV7-9 to TRBJ2-1; D gene ambiguous. Trimming pared 1 base from V and 9 bases from J, leaving 10 bases between. This CDR3 is built from 13 residues. In germline, CDR1 is SEHNR, CDR2 FQNEAQ (reference sequence). The whole variable domain, remainder taken from reference TRBV7-9 and TRBJ2-1, is DTGVSQNPRHKITKRGQNVTFRCDPISEHNRLYWYRQTLGQGPEFLTYFQNEAQLEKSRLLSDRFSAERPKGSFSTLEIQRTEQGDSAMYLCASSLVGQPEQFFGPGTRLTVL.

The CDR3 bases are TGTGCCAGCAGCTCAGAGGGGGTACTAGCGGGAAGCTCGGGCACCGGGGAGCTGTTTTTT. Its translation is CASSSEGVLAGSSGTGELFF. This chain connects TRBV7-2 to TRBJ2-2; TRBD2 matches at 10 bases. The CDR3 runs to 20 residues. V shed 4 bases and J 4 bases; nucleotides not matched to a gene: 18. CDR1 and CDR2 (germline): SGHTA, FQGNSA.

This clonotype was observed a few times. The gene calls are TRBV4-3 and TRBJ1-1; 7 bases align to TRBD1. J was trimmed by 3 bases and V by 4 bases; bases with no gene match: 11. The CDR3 consists of 16 residues. In germline, CDR1 is LGHNA, CDR2 YSLEER. CDR3 protein: CASSPRGRGADTEAFF. CDR3 nucleotide sequence: TGCGCCAGCAGCCCAAGGGGGCGGGGCGCGGACACTGAAGCTTTCTTT.

The table lists this clonotype with a count of one. The chain links TRBV12-5 to TRBJ2-2, with D perhaps matching TRBD1 or TRBD2 (5 bases each). The CDR3 covers 15 residues. Trimming removed 0 bases at V and 1 base at J, with 6 bases between. Germline-derived CDR1 and CDR2 are LGHNT and FRNRAP. The CDR3 DNA sequence: TGTGCTAGTGGTTTGGTGAGGGGGAACACCGGGGAGCTGTTTTTT. Amino acids: CASGLVRGNTGELFF.

The V call is TRBV2, the J call TRBJ2-5; D remains ambiguous. Trimming shortened V by 2 bases and J by 4 bases, and 14 bases separated the two germline ends. Germline-derived CDR1 and CDR2 are SNHLY and FYNNEI. The CDR3 is made up of 15 amino acids. CDR3 DNA sequence: TGTGCCAGCAGTGAACTTCCAGCCCTAGTAGAGACCCAGTACTTC. This translates into CASSELPALVETQYF. Supplemented by reference TRBV2 and TRBJ2-5, the full variable domain reads EPEVTQTPSHQVTQMGQEVILRCVPISNHLYFYWYRQILGQKVEFLVSFYNNEISEKSEIFDDQFSVERPDGSNFTLKIRSTKLEDSAMYFCASSELPALVETQYFGPGTRLLVL.

CDR3 DNA sequence: TGCGCCAGCAGCTCCCAACCGGACAGGGTGTCGGCAAGAGAGGGCCAGTACTTC. Its protein is CASSSQPDRVSAREGQYF. The gene calls are TRBV5-1 and TRBJ2-5; 8 bases fit TRBD1. The CDR3 runs 18 residues. V trimming: 3 bases; J trimming: 10 bases; junction bases outside the gene matches: 23. Per the germline V gene, CDR1 is SGHRS and CDR2 is YFSETQ.

V is TRBV6-2 or TRBV6-3 and J is TRBJ2-5; perhaps TRBD1 as D (5 bases). Trimming stripped 8 bases from V and 1 base from J, with 17 bases between. Germline V gene sequence: CDR1 MNHEY, CDR2 SVGEGT. This CDR3 comprises 15 residues. In nucleotides, the CDR3 is TGTGCCAGCTTTACGACAGAAAGTACCCAAGAGACCCAGTACTTC. Its translation is CASFTTESTQETQYF.